This T cell receptor (beta chain) was profiled in a study of OX40 agonist ivuxolimab in advanced cancers. Study context: An agonistic human IgG2 monoclonal antibody against OX40 (CD134) was given. The mean age was about 57 years, ranging from 23 to 79, with less than 90% of participants male.

Clones were read by immunoSEQ multiplex PCR, and TCRdb kept only the in-frame ones, dropping some. The data contain 55,000 to 80,000 clones, almost 85% of them singletons. The trim removed 5 bases at V and 2 bases at J, leaving 4 bases unmatched. Germline loops: CDR1 SNHLY, CDR2 FYNNEI. This CDR3 comprises 14 residues. About this clone itself: Its antigen is as yet unknown.

A history of autoimmune disease or systemic immunosuppression excluded patients. General study results and limits: Clonal expansion from baseline to week 6 occurred in both CD4+ and CD8+ T cells.

This rearrangement joins TRBV2 to TRBJ1-2; 8 nucleotides align to TRBD1. This TCR was sampled from an adult with an advanced solid tumor such as melanoma, head and neck, liver or kidney cancer. Sequenced material: CD4+ or CD8+ T cells sorted from blood, taken in a trial of the OX40 agonist ivuxolimab. CDR3 sequence reads: CASSYGQGNYGYTF. Written as DNA, the CDR3 is TGTGCCAGCAGTTATGGACAGGGCAACTATGGCTACACCTTC.